The sequence of this T cell receptor beta chain was determined in a study of T cells after posttransplantation cyclophosphamide. The method was immunoSEQ multiplex PCR; TCRdb's version includes in-frame clones alone and lacks a portion of them. Altogether about 39,000 clones were found in the sample, and no singletons occur. This clone was detected ten times or more. Antigen unknown. The CDR3 totals 16 residues. From germline, CDR1 is MNHEY and CDR2 SVGAGI. Trimming pared 0 bases from V and 8 bases from J, leaving 16 bases between. Overall study findings and caveats: Donor CD8+ memory clones often dominated recipient blood repertoires at later times.

This receptor was obtained from a woman aged 50 to 60 in good health and a related stem cell transplant donor. The rearrangement links TRBV6-5 to TRBJ1-4, with D hard to call. Sequencing was done on a sample of PBMCs. Written as DNA, the CDR3 is TGTGCCAGCAGTTACTCTACTGCACCTCGGAGGGAAAAACTGTTTTTT. This encodes CASSYSTAPRREKLFF.